A single T cell receptor (beta chain) is shown here with its context. Its antigen remains unknown. This sample stems from a study of cytomegalovirus exposure and HLA in healthy donors. Findings and limits, study-wide: TRBV6-2, TRBV6-3 and other indistinguishable V segments were excluded. Sequencing likely caused a cluster of highly shared sequence variants.

PCR involved 60 Vbeta and 13 Jbeta primers. Generated by immunoSEQ multiplex PCR, the TCRdb table keeps only in-frame clones and is missing some. The data show more than 95,000 clones, 75% to 80% seen once. V shed 8 bases, J shed 2 bases, and the junction held 6 bases outside the gene matches. The germline CDR1 and CDR2 sequences are MDHEN and SYDVKM. The CDR3 has 15 amino acids. The gene calls are TRBV28 and TRBJ1-5; the match to TRBD1 covers 10 bases. This clonotype was sampled from a woman in her forties in good health and CMV-seronegative. Sequenced: PBMCs. CDR3 coding DNA: TGTGCCAGCCGGACAGGGGGTACAGGCAATCAGCCCCAGCATTTT. This encodes CASRTGGTGNQPQHF.